The subject of this entry is one TCR beta chain. The antigen is not known. This sample is part of a study of shared clonotypes between healthy human individuals. Looking at the study overall: Researchers drew samples from a couple of women and three men aged 18 to 49. CD4 naive and CD4 memory each took three plates per donor, while CD8 naive took two and CD8 memory one.

The donor population consisted of healthy HIV-negative adults with no recent acute infections or vaccinations. TCRdb keeps only in-frame clones here, not all; method: immunoSEQ multiplex PCR. Here the sample spans about 2.4 million clones, roughly 93% being singletons. The ends lost 3 bases at V and 4 bases at J; junction bases unmatched: 6. CDR1 is SGHRS and CDR2 is YFSETQ in the germline V gene. There are 18 residues in the CDR3. Whole-study findings and limits: Generation probabilities of non-shared clonotypes were lower (relative to those shared by all four donors).

The rearrangement joins TRBV5-1 to TRBJ2-2; 16 bases are shared with TRBD2. Specimen: naive CD4+ T cells from PBMCs. Subset noted: CD45RA+ positively selected. This TCR was sampled from a man in his late teens or twenties in good health. Some clones in this sample may be carry-over from other donors' samples. As DNA, the CDR3 is TGCGCCAGCAGCTCGGGACTAGCGGGAGGGCCTAGCACCGGGGAGCTGTTTTTT. This translates into CASSSGLAGGPSTGELFF.